This T cell receptor (beta chain) appears in the sequencing data of a study of blood T cell repertoires in COVID-19 (dated by TCRdb to about 2020). With regard to the full study: Samples from collaborators originated in the United States, Italy and Spain and spanned both the acute and convalescent phases of COVID-19. Deeply sampled blood TCRbeta repertoires from subjects exposed to, actively infected with, or recovered from COVID-19 were included in the dataset. A freely available public database, intended as a resource for researchers studying the immune response to SARS-CoV-2, is where the repertoires were released. Where HLA class I and class II types were available, the types were taken from metadata supplied by the sample provider, not from assay-based typing. The prospective study material was composed of cDNA or gDNA derived from T cells, B-cell-depleted T cells, or PBMCs. The samples were drawn from two sources: the first 160 participants of the ongoing ImmuneRACE study, and 1,254 subjects contributed by 6 global collaborators. Sample metadata almost always included a de-identified subject ID, COVID-19 status, age in years and sex.

TCRbeta CDR3 regions were amplified from genomic DNA by means of the immunoSEQ Assay, a bias-controlled multiplex PCR. In the paper's pipeline: The number of nucleated cells in each sample was estimated by amplification of reference gene primers within the assay. Sequence reads were collapsed and filtered to measure the absolute abundance of every unique TCRbeta CDR3 rearrangement. For each sample, productive Simpson clonality was calculated as the square root of Simpson's diversity index over productive rearrangements. TCRdb limited this immuneACCESS table to in-frame rearrangements with V and J called. A share of clones is missing; checked studies link under half to unresolved V genes, and the rest is unexplained. V, J and clone size reflect that table, while D and trimming were determined from the DNA. For this sample there are about 90,000 clones; 80% appear just once. About a tenth of the sample belongs to the ten largest clones.

Relative to germline, V is 5 bases shorter and J is 2 bases shorter, with 15 bases between their ends. CDR1 MNHEY and CDR2 SVGEGT were looked up in the germline V gene. Counted from cysteine to phenylalanine, this CDR3 has 15 amino acids. Only the CDR3 region is kept as DNA, spanning 45 bases read in frame from base 1. On the study overall, not on this receptor specifically: The amount of clinical and demographic metadata varied by source and participant and was provided uncurated.

Concerning this clone itself: The clone's antigen remains unknown. Base quality data are lacking; no much larger clone is found one base away.

Each collaborating institution followed its own protocols to collect whole blood in K2EDTA tubes. Collaborator samples were shipped for TCRbeta analysis as frozen whole blood, isolated PBMCs, or DNA extracted from either sample type. The chain was built from TRBV6-2 or TRBV6-3 and TRBJ2-5, and TRBD2 may be the D gene, going by 6 matching bases. The source material was peripheral blood. The TCR comes from a woman between 65 and 79 years old with acute or convalescent COVID-19. The DNA sequence reads TGTGCCAGCAGTAGGGTGGCGAGCGGGCAAGAGACCCAGTACTTC. It translates as CASSRVASGQETQYF.